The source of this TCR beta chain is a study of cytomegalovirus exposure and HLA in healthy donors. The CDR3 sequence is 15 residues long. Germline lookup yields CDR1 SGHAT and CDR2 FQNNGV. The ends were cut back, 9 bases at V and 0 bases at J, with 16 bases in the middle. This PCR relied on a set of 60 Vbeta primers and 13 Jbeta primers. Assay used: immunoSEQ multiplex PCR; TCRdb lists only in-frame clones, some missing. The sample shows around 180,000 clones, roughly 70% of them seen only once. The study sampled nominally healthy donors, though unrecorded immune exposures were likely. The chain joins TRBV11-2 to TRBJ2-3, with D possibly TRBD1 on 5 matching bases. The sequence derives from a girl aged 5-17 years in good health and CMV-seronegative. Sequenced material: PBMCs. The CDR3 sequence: CASRQPSSSTDTQYF. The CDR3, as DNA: TGTGCCAGTCGACAGCCATCCTCTAGCACAGATACGCAGTATTTT.